These T cell receptor beta chains were read from a single sample in a study of T cell responses to AZD1222 COVID-19 vaccine. Only in-frame clones appear in the TCRdb table, and some are missing; sequencing was by immunoSEQ multiplex PCR. The table has around 100,000 clones, almost 90% seen once. The source was peripheral blood, collected on day 0 of AZD1222 vaccination. These receptors were collected from an adult in good health. Both conserved end residues are part of each CDR3. The order of the fields is V gene, clone size, D gene, J gene, CDR3 protein, CDR3 DNA. A D gene is named only where the DNA matches it firmly. Size values are once, few and many counts, or a class for expanded clones, and some rows have none.

TRBV3-1/TRBV3-2	.	.	TRBJ1-5	CASSQDSRGQPQHF	TGTGCCAGCAGCCAAGATTCCCGTGGGCAGCCCCAGCATTTT
TRBV29-1	.	.	TRBJ2-4	CSVVGPGDIQYF	TGCAGCGTTGTGGGCCCCGGGGACATTCAGTACTTC
TRBV18	.	.	TRBJ2-4	CASSPNPPGQTNIQYF	TGTGCCAGCTCACCAAACCCCCCTGGACAGACAAACATTCAGTACTTC
TRBV7-7	.	.	TRBJ2-3	CASSLFAGPGVDTQYF	TGTGCTAGCAGCTTATTCGCGGGGCCTGGGGTAGATACGCAGTATTTT
TRBV5-1	.	.	TRBJ2-3	CASSSSEGTTQYF	TGCGCCAGCAGCTCCTCGGAGGGAACGACGCAGTATTTT
TRBV2	.	TRBD1	TRBJ1-4	CASGRDSGNEKLFF	TGTGCCAGCGGCCGGGACAGCGGTAATGAAAAACTGTTTTTT
TRBV19	.	.	TRBJ1-5	CASCPPGGNFQPQHF	TGTGCCAGTTGTCCCCCGGGAGGGAACTTTCAGCCCCAGCATTTT
TRBV6-5	.	TRBD1	TRBJ1-6	CASSYGTGQGGSPLHF	TGTGCCAGCAGTTACGGTACGGGACAGGGGGGTTCACCCCTCCACTTT
TRBV5-1	.	TRBD1	TRBJ1-5	CASSLETGGDQPQHF	TGCGCCAGCAGCTTGGAGACAGGGGGGGATCAGCCCCAGCATTTT
TRBV7-6	.	.	TRBJ1-6	CASSTPGRHSPLHF	TGTGCCAGCAGCACACCAGGTCGGCATTCACCCCTCCACTTT
TRBV5-1	.	.	TRBJ2-5	CASSVTGLQETQYF	TGCGCCAGCAGCGTGACCGGACTCCAAGAGACCCAGTACTTC
TRBV7-2	.	.	TRBJ1-6	CASNGRISSPLHF	TGTGCCAGCAATGGGCGGATTAGCTCACCCCTCCACTTT
TRBV11-2	.	.	TRBJ1-2	CASSSNGGQGYTF	TGTGCCAGCAGCAGTAACGGGGGGCAAGGCTACACCTTC
TRBV7-8	once	TRBD1	TRBJ1-4	CASSMDREVWEKLFF	TGTGCCAGCAGCATGGACAGGGAAGTGTGGGAAAAACTGTTTTTT
TRBV9	.	.	TRBJ1-5	CASSERGGSNQPQHF	TGTGCCAGCAGCGAACGGGGGGGGAGCAATCAGCCCCAGCATTTT
TRBV5-1	.	.	TRBJ2-5	CASSLSKSQETQYF	TGCGCCAGCAGCTTGTCTAAGTCTCAAGAGACCCAGTACTTC
TRBV6-5	.	TRBD1	TRBJ2-7	CASRGTESYEQYF	TGTGCCAGCAGGGGGACAGAATCCTACGAGCAGTACTTC
TRBV14	once	TRBD2	TRBJ2-5	CASSQEGLGKTQYF	TGTGCCAGCAGCCAAGAGGGACTAGGAAAGACCCAGTACTTC
TRBV4-3	.	.	TRBJ1-2	CASSQDSPSRYGHTF	TGCGCCAGCAGCCAAGATAGTCCCTCCCGTTATGGCCACACCTTC
TRBV6-6	.	TRBD1	TRBJ1-2	CASSRLGQGDGSNYGYTF	TGTGCCAGCAGTCGGCTGGGACAGGGGGATGGCTCTAACTATGGCTACACCTTC
TRBV27	once	TRBD2	TRBJ2-1	CATRGAGGDYNEQFF	TGTGCCACGCGAGGGGCGGGGGGGGACTACAATGAGCAGTTCTTC
TRBV5-4	.	.	TRBJ1-1	CASSFGSNTEAFF	TGTGCCAGCAGCTTCGGGAGCAACACTGAAGCTTTCTTT